Each of the 9 T cell receptor beta chains below was sequenced from the same sample in a study of cytomegalovirus exposure and HLA in healthy donors. Researchers ran the PCR with 60 Vbeta and 13 Jbeta primers. Assay: immunoSEQ multiplex PCR; the TCRdb copy retains only in-frame clones and omits some. This table has approximately 190,000 clones, around 64% appearing once. What was sequenced was PBMCs. These receptors were collected from a man in his forties or fifties in good health and CMV-seropositive.

J is TRBJ1-4 and V is TRBV6-5; D may be TRBD1 (6 bases). Looked up from germline, CDR1 is MNHEY and CDR2 is SVGAGI. Trimming stripped 8 bases from V and 6 bases from J, with 10 bases between. The CDR3 is 12 residues long. The CDR3 loop reads CASGAGDEKLFF. The CDR3 bases are TGTGCCAGCGGGGCAGGGGATGAAAAACTGTTTTTT.

The genes are TRBV7-3 and TRBJ2-3; TRBD1 aligns across 7 bases. The CDR3 loop spans 16 amino acids. Germline V gene lookup returns CDR1 SGHTA and CDR2 FQGTGA. The V segment lost 3 bases and the J segment 1 base; nucleotides outside the gene matches: 7. CDR3 DNA sequence: TGTGCCAGCAGCTTCACAGGGGTCACAGGCACAGATACGCAGTATTTT. This encodes CASSFTGVTGTDTQYF.

The chain recombines TRBV27 with TRBJ1-1, with a possible D match to TRBD1 (6 bases). Per the germline V gene, CDR1 is MNHEY and CDR2 is SMNVEV (reference sequence). There are 16 residues in the CDR3. The V end was cut by 6 bases, the J end by 2 bases, with 19 bases between. CDR3 loop: CASSPLPGQLNTEAFF. CDR3 nucleotide sequence: TGTGCCAGCAGCCCGCTCCCCGGACAGCTAAACACTGAAGCTTTCTTT.

The V gene is TRBV4-1, the J gene TRBJ2-1; 10 bases are a match to TRBD1. Losses at the gene ends were 1 base for V and 7 bases for J; bases not matched to a gene: 7. The germline V gene encodes CDR1 MGHRA and CDR2 YSYEKL. The CDR3 is 16 residues long. The CDR3 spells CASSQGNGQGGNEQFF. The CDR3 bases are TGCGCCAGCAGCCAAGGAAATGGACAGGGGGGAAATGAGCAGTTCTTC.

The DNA for the CDR3 is TGCGCCAGCAGCCCGGGGGACAGATTAACAACAGATACGCAGTATTTT. It codes for CASSPGDRLTTDTQYF. This sequence joins TRBV4-1 and TRBJ2-3; weak D call: TRBD1 (7 bases). This CDR3 contains 16 residues. Deletions cut 4 bases from V and 3 bases from J, with 17 bases between. The germline V gene encodes CDR1 MGHRA and CDR2 YSYEKL.

This chain links TRBV5-1 with TRBJ1-3; D remains ambiguous. CDR3 length: 17 residues. Trimming took off 4 bases at V and 0 bases at J, with 17 bases between the two ends. Germline V gene data show CDR1 as SGHRS and CDR2 as YFSETQ. The CDR3 here is CASSPTGSFISGNTIYF. In DNA, the CDR3 is TGCGCCAGCAGCCCGACTGGCAGTTTCATCTCTGGAAACACCATATATTTT.

This rearrangement joins TRBV28 to TRBJ1-5; 9 nucleotides line up with TRBD1. The CDR3 has 16 amino acids. V trimming: 2 bases; J trimming: 4 bases; junction bases outside the gene matches: 6. Looked up from germline, CDR1 is MDHEN and CDR2 is SYDVKM. The CDR3 nucleotides read TGTGCCAGCAGTTTACTACAGGGGGCTAAGAATCAGCCCCAGCATTTT. It is translated as CASSLLQGAKNQPQHF.

This chain uses TRBV2 with TRBJ2-1; 7 bases agree with TRBD2. The V gene's germline CDR1 is SNHLY and CDR2 FYNNEI. The CDR3 is 15 residues long. The J segment lost 3 bases and the V segment lost 3 bases, leaving 5 bases of the junction unmatched. The CDR3 sequence: CASSDERGFYNEQFF. The CDR3 nucleotides read TGTGCCAGCAGTGACGAGCGGGGTTTCTACAATGAGCAGTTCTTC.

This sequence joins TRBV5-1 and TRBJ2-1; D not resolved. This CDR3 comprises 14 residues. The germline V and J ends were trimmed by 6 bases and 0 bases, with 10 bases remaining between them. Per germline, CDR1 SGHRS and CDR2 YFSETQ. The CDR3 reads CASTSGSSYNEQFF. The CDR3 nucleotides read TGCGCCAGCACCTCAGGTTCCTCCTACAATGAGCAGTTCTTC.